These 13 T cell receptor beta chains were sequenced from one sample in a study of patients and donors after allogeneic stem cell transplantation. Via MiXCR, TCRdb re-called the RT-PCR reads, giving one row per CDR3 protein. The sample has roughly 190,000 distinct CDR3 sequences; 41% are singletons. The sample comprised blood, either unsorted or a sorted T cell fraction (not recorded which). The source is a human donor who was either an allogeneic HSCT recipient or a stem cell or donor lymphocyte infusion donor (not recorded which). It is not recorded whose cells these are; they may come from a transplant donor.

The CDR3 DNA follows: TGTGCCAGCAGACCGGGGGCCACAGATACGCAGTATTTT. Protein product: CASRPGATDTQYF. The rearrangement links TRBV12-3 or TRBV12-4 to TRBJ2-3, with D perhaps matching TRBD1 or TRBD2 (6 bases each). The length of the CDR3 is 13 residues. V was shortened by 6 bases and J by 2 bases, with 9 bases between the two germline ends.

The J gene is TRBJ1-2, the V gene TRBV29-1, with D possibly being TRBD1 (6 bases). The CDR3 is 13 residues long. Trimming pared 4 bases from V and 4 bases from J, leaving 13 bases between. CDR1 SQVTM and CDR2 ANQGSEA come from the germline V gene. The CDR3 is CSVAGHQGYGYTF. The DNA of the CDR3 is TGCAGCGTTGCGGGACACCAGGGCTATGGCTACACCTTC.

Written as DNA, the CDR3 is TGTGCCATCAGTGATTTGGGACAGGGGGCCGACGACATTCAGTACTTC. Translation: CAISDLGQGADDIQYF. The chain carries TRBV10-3 and TRBJ2-4, with TRBD1 identical over 12 bases. With V trimmed by 3 bases and J by 8 bases, 8 bases remained unmatched. The germline V gene encodes CDR1 ENHRY and CDR2 SYGVKD. This CDR3 is built from 16 residues.

A few counts support this clonotype. This rearrangement joins TRBV9 to TRBJ1-1, with 7 bases that match TRBD1. After removal of 1 base from V and 1 base from J, the junction contained 7 bases not matched to a gene. CDR1 is SGDLS, CDR2 YYNGEE, per germline. This CDR3 comprises 16 residues. The CDR3 DNA reads TGTGCCAGCAGCGTACCAGCCTCAGGGGGGAACACTGAAGCTTTCTTT. This gives the protein CASSVPASGGNTEAFF. The full variable domain, completed using reference TRBV9 and TRBJ1-1, is DSGVTQTPKHLITATGQRVTLRCSPRSGDLSVYWYQQSLDQGLQFLIQYYNGEERAKGNILERFSAQQFPDLHSELNLSSLELGDSALYFCASSVPASGGNTEAFFGQGTRLTVV.

The chain has TRBV7-2 and TRBJ1-2; 8 bases line up with TRBD1. V shed 2 bases, J shed 7 bases, and the junction held 6 bases outside the gene matches. Germline loops: CDR1 SGHTA, CDR2 FQGNSA. The CDR3 runs to 14 residues. CDR3 loop: CASSLMQGALGYTF. CDR3 bases: TGTGCCAGCAGCTTAATGCAGGGGGCGCTTGGCTACACCTTC.

This clonotype was seen at least ten times. The V and J genes are TRBV12-3 or TRBV12-4 and TRBJ2-7, with D possibly matching TRBD1 (6 bases). V lost 6 bases and J lost 2, with 11 bases in between. CDR3 length: 13 amino acids. CDR3 region: CASSPTGTYEQYF. The CDR3 DNA reads as TGTGCCAGCAGCCCCACAGGGACCTACGAGCAGTACTTC.

J is TRBJ1-1 and V is TRBV7-2; D gene unclear. Germline V gives CDR1 SGHTA, CDR2 FQGNSA. The CDR3 covers 13 residues. V gave up 4 bases and J gave up 6 bases, with 12 bases separating them. As DNA, the CDR3 is TGTGCCAGCAGCTCCTGGATGGGGTCTGAAGCTTTCTTT. Translating it yields CASSSWMGSEAFF.

The chain combines TRBV6-1 with TRBJ1-1, with a tentative D call TRBD1 (5 bases). Trimming pared 6 bases from V and 0 bases from J, leaving 8 bases between. CDR3 length equals 13 residues. The V gene's germline CDR1 is MNHNS and CDR2 SASEGT. CDR3 nucleotides: TGTGCCAGCAGCTCGACAGTGAACACTGAAGCTTTCTTT. Translated, it gives CASSSTVNTEAFF.

The chain is built from TRBV20-1 and TRBJ2-3; the D is unclear. Deletions cut 4 bases from V and 2 bases from J, with 10 bases between. This CDR3 region has 13 residues. The germline CDR1 and CDR2 sequences are DFQATT and SNEGSKA (reference sequence). The DNA for the CDR3 is TGCAGTGCTAAAAGAATTAACACAGATACGCAGTATTTT. The encoded protein is CSAKRINTDTQYF.

The V gene is TRBV12-3 or TRBV12-4, the J gene TRBJ1-5, with D uncertain. The V and J ends lost 0 bases and 4 bases respectively, with 4 bases between them. The CDR3 is 13 residues long. The CDR3 nucleotides read TGTGCCAGCAGTTTAGCGAGGAATCAGCCCCAGCATTTT. This gives the protein CASSLARNQPQHF.

The gene calls are TRBV29-1 and TRBJ2-1; TRBD1 matches 9 bases. CDR1 is SQVTM, CDR2 ANQGSEA, per germline. After removal of 5 bases from V and 5 bases from J, the junction contained 4 bases not matched to a gene. The CDR3 has 13 amino acids. The chain's CDR3 is CSVWDRAHNEQFF. The CDR3 DNA reads as TGCAGCGTTTGGGACAGGGCGCACAATGAGCAGTTCTTC.

CDR3 sequence (DNA): TGCAGCGTTGCTTGGCAGCCTCGTCCCCGTGGATCCTACGAGCAGTACTTC. Residues: CSVAWQPRPRGSYEQYF. The chain carries TRBV29-1 and TRBJ2-7; D uncertain. The germline V and J ends were trimmed by 4 bases and 1 base, with 23 bases remaining between them. The germline CDR1 and CDR2 sequences are SQVTM and ANQGSEA. The CDR3 covers 17 residues.

The chain is built from TRBV2 and TRBJ1-1, with 9 bases fitting TRBD1. CDR3 length: 15 residues. Germline V CDR1 and CDR2: SNHLY, FYNNEI. V was pared by 5 bases and J by 7 bases, with 11 bases of the junction left unmatched. The CDR3 sequence: CASSFPDRGFVEAFF. The CDR3 DNA reads as TGTGCCAGCAGTTTTCCCGACAGGGGGTTTGTTGAAGCTTTCTTT.